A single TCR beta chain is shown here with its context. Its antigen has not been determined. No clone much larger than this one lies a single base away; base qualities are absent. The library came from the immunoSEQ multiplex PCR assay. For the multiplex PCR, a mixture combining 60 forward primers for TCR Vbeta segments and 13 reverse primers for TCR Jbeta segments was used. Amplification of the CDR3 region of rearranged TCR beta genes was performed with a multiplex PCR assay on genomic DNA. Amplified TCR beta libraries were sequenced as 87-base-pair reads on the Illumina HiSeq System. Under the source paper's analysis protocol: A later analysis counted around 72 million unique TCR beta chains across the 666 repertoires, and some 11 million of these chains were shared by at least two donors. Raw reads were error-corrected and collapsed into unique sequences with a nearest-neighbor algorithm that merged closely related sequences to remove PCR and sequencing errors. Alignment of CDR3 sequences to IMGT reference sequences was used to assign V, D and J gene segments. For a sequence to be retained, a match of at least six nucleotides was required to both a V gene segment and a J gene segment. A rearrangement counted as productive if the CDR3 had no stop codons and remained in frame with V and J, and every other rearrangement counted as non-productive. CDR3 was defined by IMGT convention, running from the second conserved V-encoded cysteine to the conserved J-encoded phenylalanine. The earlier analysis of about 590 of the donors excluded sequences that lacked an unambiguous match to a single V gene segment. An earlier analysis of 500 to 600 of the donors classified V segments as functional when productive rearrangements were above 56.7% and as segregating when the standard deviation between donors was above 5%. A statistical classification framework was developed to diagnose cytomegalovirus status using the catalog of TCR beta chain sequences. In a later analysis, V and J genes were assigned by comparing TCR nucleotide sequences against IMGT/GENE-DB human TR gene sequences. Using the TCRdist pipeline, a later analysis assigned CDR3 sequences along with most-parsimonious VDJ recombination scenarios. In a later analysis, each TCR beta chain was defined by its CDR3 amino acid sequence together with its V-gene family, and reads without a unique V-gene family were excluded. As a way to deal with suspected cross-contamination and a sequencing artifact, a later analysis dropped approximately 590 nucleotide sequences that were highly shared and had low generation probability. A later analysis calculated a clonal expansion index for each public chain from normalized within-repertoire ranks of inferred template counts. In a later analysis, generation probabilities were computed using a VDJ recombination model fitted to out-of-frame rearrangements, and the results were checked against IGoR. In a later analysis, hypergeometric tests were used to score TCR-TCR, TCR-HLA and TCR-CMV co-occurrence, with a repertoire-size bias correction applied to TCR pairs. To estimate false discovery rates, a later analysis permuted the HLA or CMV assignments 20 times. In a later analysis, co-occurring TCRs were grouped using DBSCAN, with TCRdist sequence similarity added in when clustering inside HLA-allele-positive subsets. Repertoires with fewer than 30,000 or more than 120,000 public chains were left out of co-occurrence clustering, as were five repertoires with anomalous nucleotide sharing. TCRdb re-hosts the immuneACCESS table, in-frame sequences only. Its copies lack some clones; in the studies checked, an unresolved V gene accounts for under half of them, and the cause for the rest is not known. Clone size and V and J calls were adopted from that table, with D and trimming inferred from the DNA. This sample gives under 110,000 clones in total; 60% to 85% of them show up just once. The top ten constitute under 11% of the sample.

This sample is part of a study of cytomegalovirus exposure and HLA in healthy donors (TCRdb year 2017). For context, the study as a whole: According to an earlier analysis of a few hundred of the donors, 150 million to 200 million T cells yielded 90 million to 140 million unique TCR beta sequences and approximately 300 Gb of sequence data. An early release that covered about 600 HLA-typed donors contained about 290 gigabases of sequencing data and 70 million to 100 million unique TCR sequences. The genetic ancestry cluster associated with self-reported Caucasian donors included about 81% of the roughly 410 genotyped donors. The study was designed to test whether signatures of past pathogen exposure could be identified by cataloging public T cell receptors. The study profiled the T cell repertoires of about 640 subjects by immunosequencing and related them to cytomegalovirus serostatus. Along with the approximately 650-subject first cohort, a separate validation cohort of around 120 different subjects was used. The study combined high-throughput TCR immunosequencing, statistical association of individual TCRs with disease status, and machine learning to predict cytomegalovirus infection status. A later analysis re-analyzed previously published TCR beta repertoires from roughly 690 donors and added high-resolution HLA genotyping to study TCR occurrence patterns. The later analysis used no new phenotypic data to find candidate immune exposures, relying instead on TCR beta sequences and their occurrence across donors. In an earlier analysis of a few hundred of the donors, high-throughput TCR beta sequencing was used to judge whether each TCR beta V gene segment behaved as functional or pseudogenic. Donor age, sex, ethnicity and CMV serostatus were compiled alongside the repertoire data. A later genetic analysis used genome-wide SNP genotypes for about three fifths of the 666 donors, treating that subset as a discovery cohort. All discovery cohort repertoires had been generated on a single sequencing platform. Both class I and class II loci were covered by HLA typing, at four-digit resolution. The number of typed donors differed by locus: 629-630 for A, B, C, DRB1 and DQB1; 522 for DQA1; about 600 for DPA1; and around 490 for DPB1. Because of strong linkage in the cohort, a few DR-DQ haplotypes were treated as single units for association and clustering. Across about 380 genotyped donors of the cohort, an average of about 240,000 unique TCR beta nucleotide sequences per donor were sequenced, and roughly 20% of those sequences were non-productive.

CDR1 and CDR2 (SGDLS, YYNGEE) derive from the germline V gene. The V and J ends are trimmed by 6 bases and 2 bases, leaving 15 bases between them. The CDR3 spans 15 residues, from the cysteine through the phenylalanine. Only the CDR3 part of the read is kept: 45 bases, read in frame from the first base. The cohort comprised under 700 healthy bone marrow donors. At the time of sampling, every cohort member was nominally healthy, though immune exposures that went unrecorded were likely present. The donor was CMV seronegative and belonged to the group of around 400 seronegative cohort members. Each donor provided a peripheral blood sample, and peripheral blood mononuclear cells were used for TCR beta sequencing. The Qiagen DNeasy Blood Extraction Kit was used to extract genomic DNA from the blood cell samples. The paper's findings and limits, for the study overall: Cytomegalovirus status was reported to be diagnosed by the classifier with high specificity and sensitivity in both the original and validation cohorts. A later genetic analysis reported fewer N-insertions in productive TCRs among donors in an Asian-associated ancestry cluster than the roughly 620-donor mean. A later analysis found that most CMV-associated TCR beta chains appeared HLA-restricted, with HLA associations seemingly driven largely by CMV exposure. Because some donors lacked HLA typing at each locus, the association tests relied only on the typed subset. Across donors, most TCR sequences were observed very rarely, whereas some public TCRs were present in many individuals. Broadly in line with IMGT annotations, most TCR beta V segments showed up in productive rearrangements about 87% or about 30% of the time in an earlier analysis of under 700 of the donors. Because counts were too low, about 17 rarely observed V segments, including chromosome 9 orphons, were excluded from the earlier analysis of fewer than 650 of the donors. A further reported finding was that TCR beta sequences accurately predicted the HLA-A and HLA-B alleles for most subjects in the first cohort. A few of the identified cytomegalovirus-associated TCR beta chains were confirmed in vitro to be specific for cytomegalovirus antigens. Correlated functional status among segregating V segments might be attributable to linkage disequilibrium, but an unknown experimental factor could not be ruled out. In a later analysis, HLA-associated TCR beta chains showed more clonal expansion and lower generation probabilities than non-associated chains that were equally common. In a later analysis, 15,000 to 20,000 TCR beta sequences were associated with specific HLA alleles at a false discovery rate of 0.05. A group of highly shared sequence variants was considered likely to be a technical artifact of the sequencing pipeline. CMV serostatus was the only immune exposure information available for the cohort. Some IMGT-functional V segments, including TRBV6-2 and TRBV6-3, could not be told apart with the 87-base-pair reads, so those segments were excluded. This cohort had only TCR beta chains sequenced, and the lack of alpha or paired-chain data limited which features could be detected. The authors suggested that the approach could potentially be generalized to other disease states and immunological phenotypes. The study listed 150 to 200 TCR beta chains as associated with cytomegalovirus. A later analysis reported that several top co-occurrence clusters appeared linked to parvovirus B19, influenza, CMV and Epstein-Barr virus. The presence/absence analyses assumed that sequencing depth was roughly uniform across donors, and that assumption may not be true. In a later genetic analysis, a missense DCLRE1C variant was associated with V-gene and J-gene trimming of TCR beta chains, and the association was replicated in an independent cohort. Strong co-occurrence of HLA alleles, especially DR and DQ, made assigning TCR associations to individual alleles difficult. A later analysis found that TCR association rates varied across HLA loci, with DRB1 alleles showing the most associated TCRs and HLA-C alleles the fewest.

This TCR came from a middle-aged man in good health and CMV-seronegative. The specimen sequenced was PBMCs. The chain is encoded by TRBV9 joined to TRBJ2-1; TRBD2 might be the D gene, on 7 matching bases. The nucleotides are TGTGCCAGCACCCTAGGGGGGGGAACCTACAATGAGCAGTTCTTC. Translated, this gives CASTLGGGTYNEQFF. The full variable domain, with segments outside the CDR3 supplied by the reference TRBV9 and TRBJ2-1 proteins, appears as DSGVTQTPKHLITATGQRVTLRCSPRSGDLSVYWYQQSLDQGLQFLIQYYNGEERAKGNILERFSAQQFPDLHSELNLSSLELGDSALYFCASTLGGGTYNEQFFGPGTRLTVL.